What follows are 26 T cell receptor beta chains derived from one specimen sequenced in a study of molecular identifiers for immune sequencing clone quantification. In TCRdb, the PCR reads were re-called with MiXCR into one record per CDR3 protein. The sample includes 15,000 to 20,000 distinct CDR3 sequences, about 21% seen only once; the top ten take 6.4%. The sample was naive CD8+ T cells from blood, with Jurkat cell RNA spiked in. Subset: FACS-sorted CD8+CD4-CCR7+CD45RA+ naive T cells. All receptors come from a human donor in good health. Some libraries in this study had Jurkat cell RNA spiked in.

The V gene is TRBV18, the J gene TRBJ2-7, with D perhaps assigned TRBD1 or TRBD2 (5 bases each). The germline V gene has CDR1 KGHSH and CDR2 LQKENI. V was clipped by 2 bases and J by 2 bases, with 10 bases between them. The CDR3 has 14 residues. The CDR3: CASSPGGLAYEQYF. CDR3 DNA: TGTGCCAGCTCACCAGGGGGTTTAGCCTACGAGCAGTACTTC.

This clonotype is medium-sized within its sample. The chain employs TRBV5-1 and TRBJ2-7; weak D call: TRBD1 (6 bases). The length of the CDR3 is 12 residues. Germline CDR1 reads SGHRS; CDR2 reads YFSETQ. V shed 5 bases and J shed 7 bases, with 13 bases lying between them. CDR3 sequence (DNA): TGCGCCAGCAGGGGGGACACCCCAGAGCAGTACTTC. It encodes CASRGDTPEQYF.

This clonotype was recorded at least ten times. The chain is built from TRBV6-5 and TRBJ2-1; a possible D gene is TRBD1 (6 bases). This CDR3 comprises 12 residues. Between the trimmed V and J ends, which lost 8 bases and 4 bases, there was a span of 9 bases. CDR1 is MNHEY and CDR2 is SVGAGI in the germline V gene. As DNA, the CDR3 is TGTGCCAGCGGGGACATGTACAATGAGCAGTTCTTC. It yields the protein CASGDMYNEQFF.

With regard to this clonotype: This may come from a read error, since a much larger clone is one base off. The CDR3 region is CAGSPTGIGEQYF. The CDR3 DNA follows: TGTGCCGGCAGCCCCACCGGGATTGGGGAGCAGTACTTC. V and J are TRBV9 and TRBJ2-7; tentatively, D is TRBD2 (5 bases). This CDR3 comprises 13 residues. In germline, CDR1 is SGDLS, CDR2 YYNGEE.

In this sample, this clonotype turned up many times. The rearrangement uses TRBV7-9 and TRBJ2-3; 12 nucleotides line up with TRBD2. Looked up from germline, CDR1 is SEHNR and CDR2 is FQNEAQ (reference sequence). This CDR3 is built from 16 residues. Unmatched junction bases numbered 6, after V lost 5 bases and J lost 3 bases. DNA for the CDR3: TGTGCCAGCAGCCACCGACTAGCGGGGGAGACAGATACGCAGTATTTT. It codes for CASSHRLAGETDTQYF.

The chain uses TRBV6-1 and TRBJ2-7; 7 positions agree with TRBD1. After removal of 6 bases from V and 2 bases from J, the junction contained 4 bases not matched to a gene. This CDR3 comprises 13 residues. Germline V gene lookup returns CDR1 MNHNS and CDR2 SASEGT. CDR3 sequence (DNA): TGTGCCAGCAGGCCGGGACAGACCTACGAGCAGTACTTC. It is translated as CASRPGQTYEQYF.

Remarks on this clonotype: This may be a read error: a much more frequent sequence differs by one nucleotide. This chain connects TRBV7-9 to TRBJ2-7; a possible D gene is TRBD2 (7 bases). The CDR3 length is 17 residues. Germline CDR1 reads SEHNR; CDR2 reads FQNEAQ (reference sequence). CDR3 nucleotide sequence: TGTGCCAGCAGCTTAGGCGGTGGGGGGGGCACCTCCCACGAGCAGTACTTC. As protein: CASSLGGGGGTSHEQYF.

This clonotype is classed as medium-sized (0.01 to 0.1%). This rearrangement joins TRBV5-4 to TRBJ1-1; no reliable D call. With 4 bases removed from V and 4 bases from J, the gap between germline ends came to 11 bases. CDR1 and CDR2 (germline): SGHNT, YYREEE (reference sequence). This CDR3 region has 13 residues. The CDR3 sequence: CASSHRLGTEAFF. CDR3 in DNA: TGTGCCAGCAGCCACCGTCTGGGCACTGAAGCTTTCTTT.

By share of the sample, this clonotype is medium-sized. The V and J genes are TRBV13 and TRBJ2-7; TRBD1 matches at 7 bases. Germline lookup yields CDR1 PRHDT and CDR2 FYEKMQ (reference sequence). V lost 4 bases and J lost 3; bases outside the gene matches: 6. This CDR3 spans 14 amino acids. CDR3 sequence reads: CASSYPGQNYEQYF. In DNA, the CDR3 is TGTGCCAGCAGCTATCCGGGACAGAACTACGAGCAGTACTTC.

This clonotype has at least ten counts. The genes are TRBV28 and TRBJ2-7; 7 bases map to TRBD1. Germline-derived CDR1 and CDR2 are MDHEN and SYDVKM. V gave up 5 bases and J gave up 2 bases; unmatched junction bases: 6. CDR3 size: 14 residues. CDR3 region: CASSDREWPYEQYF. CDR3 nucleotide sequence: TGTGCCAGCAGTGACAGGGAATGGCCCTACGAGCAGTACTTC.

The CDR3 spells CASSQDWRAVQPQHF. CDR3 bases: TGCGCCAGCAGCCAAGATTGGCGCGCCGTACAGCCCCAGCATTTT. The chain combines TRBV4-3 with TRBJ1-5; no clear D. V lost 0 bases, J lost 7 bases, and 13 bases lay in between. The CDR3 covers 15 residues. The germline gives CDR1 LGHNA, CDR2 YSLEER.

With respect to this clonotype: This could be a read error, since a much larger clone is one nucleotide away. The rearrangement uses TRBV7-2 and TRBJ2-7, with D perhaps matching TRBD1 (6 bases). There are 13 residues in the CDR3. Germline values: CDR1 SGHTA, CDR2 FQGNSA. Trimming shortened V by 7 bases and J by 4 bases, and 14 bases separated the two germline ends. This CDR3 reads CASNPGTYYEQYF. As DNA, the CDR3 is TGTGCCAGCAACCCCGGGACATATTACGAGCAGTACTTC.

The table lists this clonotype with many counts. The chain couples TRBV6-5 to TRBJ2-1; 9 nucleotides agree with TRBD2. The CDR3 is made up of 16 amino acids. V shed 6 bases and J 6 bases; nucleotides not matched to a gene: 12. Germline CDR1 reads MNHEY; CDR2 reads SVGAGI. The CDR3 protein is CASSTDVAGAFNEQFF. CDR3 in DNA: TGTGCCAGCAGCACCGATGTAGCGGGAGCTTTCAATGAGCAGTTCTTC.

By its share, this clonotype is medium-sized (0.01 to 0.1%). The chain links TRBV7-6 to TRBJ2-1; 7 nucleotides line up with TRBD2. With 5 bases clipped from V and 0 bases from J, the junction kept 7 bases outside the gene matches. This CDR3 contains 16 residues. CDR1 and CDR2 (germline): SGHVS, FNYEAQ. CDR3 amino acids: CASSPSGRSSYNEQFF. The CDR3 nucleotides are TGTGCCAGCAGCCCTAGCGGAAGAAGCTCCTACAATGAGCAGTTCTTC.

There are many counts of this clonotype. V usage is TRBV20-1 and J usage is TRBJ2-7, with D unresolved. Trimming removed 5 bases from V and 1 base from J, with 15 bases in between. Per germline, CDR1 DFQATT and CDR2 SNEGSKA (reference sequence). CDR3 length equals 14 residues. The CDR3 sequence: CSAPGPAISYEQYF. CDR3 nucleotide sequence: TGCAGTGCTCCAGGACCCGCTATTTCCTACGAGCAGTACTTC.

On this clonotype: No conserved phenylalanine or tryptophan is present at the end of the CDR3, so a read error is the likely explanation. This chain joins TRBV28 and TRBJ1-2; TRBD1 matches 8 bases. CDR1 is MDHEN and CDR2 is SYDVKM in the germline V gene. This CDR3 has 12 amino acids. With 5 bases clipped from V and 8 bases from J, the junction kept 4 bases outside the gene matches. In nucleotides, the CDR3 is TGTGCCAGCAGTCACCGGGACAGGGGCTACACCCTC. This codes for CASSHRDRGYTL.

The chain has TRBV7-3 and TRBJ2-1; 10 nucleotides line up with TRBD2. The germline gives CDR1 SGHTA, CDR2 FQGTGA. Trimming cost V 2 bases and J 12 bases; bases outside gene matches: 7. The CDR3 consists of 14 residues. Here the CDR3 reads CASSLGLADSGQFF. CDR3 sequence (DNA): TGTGCCAGCAGCTTAGGACTAGCGGACTCAGGGCAGTTCTTC.

The chain couples TRBV28 to TRBJ2-1; D might be TRBD2 (8 bases). The germline V gene has CDR1 MDHEN and CDR2 SYDVKM. Trimming left V 6 bases short and J 6 bases short, with 21 bases between. The CDR3 loop spans 16 amino acids. The CDR3: CASRLYGRGLSNEQFF. The CDR3 DNA reads TGTGCCAGCAGGCTCTACGGGAGGGGGCTATCCAATGAGCAGTTCTTC. Filled out from reference TRBV28 and TRBJ2-1, the complete variable domain reads DVKVTQSSRYLVKRTGEKVFLECVQDMDHENMFWYRQDPGLGLRLIYFSYDVKMKEKGDIPEGYSVSREKKERFSLILESASTNQTSMYLCASRLYGRGLSNEQFFGPGTRLTVL.

As regards this clonotype: A much larger clone differs from this one at a single base, so this may be a read error. The V call is TRBV28, the J call TRBJ2-7, with TRBD2 identical over 8 bases. Germline V gives CDR1 MDHEN, CDR2 SYDVKM. CDR3 length equals 14 residues. Germline trimming cut 8 bases from V and 7 bases from J; bases unmatched to any gene: 13. The CDR3 here is CASGSSGGLSEQYF. In DNA form, the CDR3 reads TGTGCCAGCGGTTCAAGCGGGGGCCTATCTGAGCAGTACTTC.

This clonotype has more than one count but fewer than ten. The chain links TRBV25-1 to TRBJ2-7; D is undetermined. The length of the CDR3 is 12 residues. In germline, CDR1 is MGHDK, CDR2 SYGVNS. V was clipped by 2 bases and J by 5 bases, with 7 bases between them. The CDR3 reads CASSELPDEQYF. For the CDR3, the DNA is TGTGCCAGCAGTGAACTCCCTGACGAGCAGTACTTC.

This clonotype is labeled medium-sized. The chain combines TRBV29-1 with TRBJ1-2, with 9 bases fitting TRBD1. CDR1 and CDR2 (germline): SQVTM, ANQGSEA. The CDR3 is made up of 13 amino acids. J was trimmed by 5 bases and V by 6 bases; bases with no gene match: 7. The CDR3 loop is CSVADRGGYGYTF. For the CDR3, the DNA is TGCAGCGTCGCGGACAGGGGAGGATATGGCTACACCTTC.

This clonotype has at least ten counts. The genes are TRBV28 and TRBJ2-7, with D unresolved. The germline CDR1 and CDR2 sequences are MDHEN and SYDVKM. The CDR3 covers 14 residues. The V and J ends lost 1 base and 3 bases respectively, with 10 bases between them. CDR3 sequence (DNA): TGTGCCAGCAGTTTATTGGCTGGAAACTACGAGCAGTACTTC. Amino acid sequence: CASSLLAGNYEQYF.

This clonotype was recorded at least ten times. This chain connects TRBV29-1 to TRBJ2-1; no reliable D call. Germline V CDR1 and CDR2: SQVTM, ANQGSEA. The CDR3 covers 10 residues. V lost 3 bases and J lost 11, with 8 bases in between. The CDR3 DNA sequence: TGCAGCGTTGATCTGGGGAAGCAGTTCTTC. Protein sequence: CSVDLGKQFF.

The genes are TRBV6-2 or TRBV6-3 and TRBJ1-5; D is undetermined. The CDR3 runs to 15 residues. Germline V gene lookup returns CDR1 MNHEY and CDR2 SVGEGT. V shed 0 bases and J shed 0 bases, with 6 bases lying between them. Here the CDR3 DNA reads TGTGCCAGCAGTTACTCGATCCTTAGCAATCAGCCCCAGCATTTT. This gives the protein CASSYSILSNQPQHF.

This clonotype was counted at least ten times. This chain uses TRBV12-3 or TRBV12-4 with TRBJ2-1, with 12 bases fitting TRBD2. This CDR3 spans 17 amino acids. J gave up 5 bases and V 4 bases, and 9 bases lay outside the gene matches. Here the CDR3 reads CASSSPPRTSGNNEQFF. The CDR3 DNA reads as TGTGCCAGCAGTTCCCCACCTCGGACTAGCGGGAACAATGAGCAGTTCTTC.

About this clonotype itself: This sequence may be a read error, since a much larger clone differs from it by one base. This rearrangement joins TRBV24-1 to TRBJ2-3; D gene uncertain. In germline, CDR1 is KGHDR, CDR2 SFDVKD. The length of the CDR3 is 12 residues. Trimming took off 5 bases at V and 6 bases at J, with 8 bases between the two ends. CDR3 bases: TGTGCCACCAGTGTTTTTTGGGATACGCAGTATTTT. Its protein product is CATSVFWDTQYF.